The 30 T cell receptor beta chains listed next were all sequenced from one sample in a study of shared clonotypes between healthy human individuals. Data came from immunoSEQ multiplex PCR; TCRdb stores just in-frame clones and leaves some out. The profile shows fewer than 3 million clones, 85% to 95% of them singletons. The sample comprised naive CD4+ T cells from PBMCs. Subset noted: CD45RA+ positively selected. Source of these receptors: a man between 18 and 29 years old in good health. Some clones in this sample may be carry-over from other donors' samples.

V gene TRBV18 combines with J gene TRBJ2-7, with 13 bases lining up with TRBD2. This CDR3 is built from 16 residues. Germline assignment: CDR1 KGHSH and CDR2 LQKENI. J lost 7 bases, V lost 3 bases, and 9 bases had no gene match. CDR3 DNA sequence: TGTGCCAGCTCACCGCTGGGGACTAGCGGGACCGGGGAGCAGTACTTC. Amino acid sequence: CASSPLGTSGTGEQYF.

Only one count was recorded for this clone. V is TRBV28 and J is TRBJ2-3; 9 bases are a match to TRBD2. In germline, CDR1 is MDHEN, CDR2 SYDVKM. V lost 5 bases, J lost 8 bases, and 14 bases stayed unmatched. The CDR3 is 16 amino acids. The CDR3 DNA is TGTGCCAGCAGTCCCCCGGCTAGCGGGAAGGCGGGTACGCAGTATTTT. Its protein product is CASSPPASGKAGTQYF.

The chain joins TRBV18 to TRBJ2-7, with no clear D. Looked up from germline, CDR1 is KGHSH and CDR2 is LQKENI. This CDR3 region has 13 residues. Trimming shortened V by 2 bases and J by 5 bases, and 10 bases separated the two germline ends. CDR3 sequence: CASSPKSRDEQYF. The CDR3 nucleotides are TGTGCCAGCTCACCAAAGTCTAGGGACGAGCAGTACTTC. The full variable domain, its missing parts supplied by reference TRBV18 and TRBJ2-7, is NAGVMQNPRHLVRRRGQEARLRCSPMKGHSHVYWYRQLPEEGLKFMVYLQKENIIDESGMPKERFSAEFPKEGPSILRIQQVVRGDSAAYFCASSPKSRDEQYFGPGTRLTVT.

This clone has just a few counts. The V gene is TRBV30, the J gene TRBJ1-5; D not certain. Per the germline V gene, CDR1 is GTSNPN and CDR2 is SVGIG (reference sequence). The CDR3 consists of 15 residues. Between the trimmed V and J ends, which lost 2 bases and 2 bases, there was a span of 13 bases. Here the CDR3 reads CAWSPGRTGNQPQHF. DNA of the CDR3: TGTGCCTGGAGTCCTGGGCGTACGGGCAATCAGCCCCAGCATTTT.

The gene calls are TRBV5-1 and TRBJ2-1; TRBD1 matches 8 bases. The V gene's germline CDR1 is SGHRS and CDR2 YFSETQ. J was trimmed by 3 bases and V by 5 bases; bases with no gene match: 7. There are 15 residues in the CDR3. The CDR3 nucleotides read TGCGCCAGCAGGGACGGGACAGGAAGCTACAATGAGCAGTTCTTC. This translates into CASRDGTGSYNEQFF.

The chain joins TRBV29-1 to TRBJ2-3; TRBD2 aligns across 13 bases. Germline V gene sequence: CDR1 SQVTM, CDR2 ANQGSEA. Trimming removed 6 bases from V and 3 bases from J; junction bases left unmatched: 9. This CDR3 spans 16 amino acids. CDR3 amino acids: CSVPGTSGKQTDTQYF. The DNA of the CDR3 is TGCAGCGTGCCCGGGACTAGCGGGAAGCAGACAGATACGCAGTATTTT.

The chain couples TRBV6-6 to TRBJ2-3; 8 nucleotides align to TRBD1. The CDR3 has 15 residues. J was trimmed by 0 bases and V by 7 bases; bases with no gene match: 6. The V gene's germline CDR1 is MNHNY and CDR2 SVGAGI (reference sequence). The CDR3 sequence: CASTWQGASTDTQYF. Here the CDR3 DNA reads TGTGCCAGCACCTGGCAGGGGGCTAGCACAGATACGCAGTATTTT.

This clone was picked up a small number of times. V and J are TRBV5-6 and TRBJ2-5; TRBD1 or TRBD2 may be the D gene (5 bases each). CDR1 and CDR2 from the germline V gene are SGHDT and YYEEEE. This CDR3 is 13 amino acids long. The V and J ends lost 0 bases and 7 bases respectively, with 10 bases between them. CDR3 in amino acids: CASSLAGTGTQYF. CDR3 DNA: TGTGCCAGCAGCTTGGCAGGGACGGGGACCCAGTACTTC.

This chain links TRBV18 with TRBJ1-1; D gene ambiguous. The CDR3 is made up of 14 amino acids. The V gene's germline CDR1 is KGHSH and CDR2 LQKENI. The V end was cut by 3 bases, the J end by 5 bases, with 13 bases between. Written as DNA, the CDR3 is TGTGCCAGCTCACCGACGGACGGACGGACTGAAGCTTTCTTT. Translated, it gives CASSPTDGRTEAFF.

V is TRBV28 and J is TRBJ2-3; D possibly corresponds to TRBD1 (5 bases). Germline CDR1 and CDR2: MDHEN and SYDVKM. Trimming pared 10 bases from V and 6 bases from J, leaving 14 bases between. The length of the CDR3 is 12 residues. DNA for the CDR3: TGTGCCACTAAAGTCAGGGTGGATACGCAGTATTTT. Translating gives CATKVRVDTQYF. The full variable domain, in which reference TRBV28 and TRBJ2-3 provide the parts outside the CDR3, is DVKVTQSSRYLVKRTGEKVFLECVQDMDHENMFWYRQDPGLGLRLIYFSYDVKMKEKGDIPEGYSVSREKKERFSLILESASTNQTSMYLCATKVRVDTQYFGPGTRLTVL.

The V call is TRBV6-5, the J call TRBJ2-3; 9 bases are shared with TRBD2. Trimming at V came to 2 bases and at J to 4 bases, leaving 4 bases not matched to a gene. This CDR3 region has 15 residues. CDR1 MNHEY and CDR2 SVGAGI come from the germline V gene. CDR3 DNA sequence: TGTGCCAGCAGTTACGTGACTAGCGGCGCAGATACGCAGTATTTT. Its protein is CASSYVTSGADTQYF.

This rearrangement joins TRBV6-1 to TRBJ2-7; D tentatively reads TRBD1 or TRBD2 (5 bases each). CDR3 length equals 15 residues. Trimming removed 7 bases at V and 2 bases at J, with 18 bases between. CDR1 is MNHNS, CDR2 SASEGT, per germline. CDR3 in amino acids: CASKGARDPPYEQYF. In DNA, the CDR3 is TGTGCCAGCAAAGGGGCCCGGGACCCCCCCTACGAGCAGTACTTC.

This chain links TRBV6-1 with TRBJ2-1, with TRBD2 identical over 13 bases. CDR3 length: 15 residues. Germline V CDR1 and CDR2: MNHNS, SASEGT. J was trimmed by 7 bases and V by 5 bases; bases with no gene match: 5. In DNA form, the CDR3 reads TGTGCCAGCAGTCCTGGACTAGCGGGAGTTAATGAGCAGTTCTTC. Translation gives CASSPGLAGVNEQFF.

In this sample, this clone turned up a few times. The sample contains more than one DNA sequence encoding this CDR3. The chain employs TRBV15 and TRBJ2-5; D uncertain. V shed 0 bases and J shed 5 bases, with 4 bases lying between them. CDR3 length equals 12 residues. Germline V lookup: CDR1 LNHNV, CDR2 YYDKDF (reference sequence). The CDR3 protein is CATSRDRETQYF. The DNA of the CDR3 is TGTGCCACCAGCAGAGATCGGGAGACCCAGTACTTC. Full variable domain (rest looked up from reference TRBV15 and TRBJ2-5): DAMVIQNPRYQVTQFGKPVTLSCSQTLNHNVMYWYQQKSSQAPKLLFHYYDKDFNNEADTPDNFQSRRPNTSFCFLDIRSPGLGDTAMYLCATSRDRETQYFGPGTRLLVL.

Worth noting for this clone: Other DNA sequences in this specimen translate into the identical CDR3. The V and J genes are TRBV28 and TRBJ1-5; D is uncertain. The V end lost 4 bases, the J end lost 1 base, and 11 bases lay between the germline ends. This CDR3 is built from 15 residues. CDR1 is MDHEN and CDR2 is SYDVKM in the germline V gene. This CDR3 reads CASSSPGESNQPQHF. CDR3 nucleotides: TGTGCCAGCAGTTCCCCCGGGGAAAGCAATCAGCCCCAGCATTTT.

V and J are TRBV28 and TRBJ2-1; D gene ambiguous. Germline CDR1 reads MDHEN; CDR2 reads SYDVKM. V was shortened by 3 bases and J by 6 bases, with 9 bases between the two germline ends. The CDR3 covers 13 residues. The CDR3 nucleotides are TGTGCCAGCAGTTTCCCCACTGGCAATGAGCAGTTCTTC. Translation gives CASSFPTGNEQFF.

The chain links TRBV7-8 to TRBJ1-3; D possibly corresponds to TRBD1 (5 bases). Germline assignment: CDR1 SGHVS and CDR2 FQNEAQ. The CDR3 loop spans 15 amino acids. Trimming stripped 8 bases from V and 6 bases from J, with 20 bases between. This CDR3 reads CASQLSRGIANTIYF. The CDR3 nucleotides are TGTGCCAGCCAACTTAGTCGGGGGATCGCAAACACCATATATTTT.

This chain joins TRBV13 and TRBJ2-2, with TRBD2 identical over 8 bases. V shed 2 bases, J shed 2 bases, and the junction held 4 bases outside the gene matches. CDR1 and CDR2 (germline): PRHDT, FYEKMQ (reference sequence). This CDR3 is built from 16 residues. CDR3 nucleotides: TGTGCCAGCAGCTTATCGGGACTAGTAAACACCGGGGAGCTGTTTTTT. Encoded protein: CASSLSGLVNTGELFF.

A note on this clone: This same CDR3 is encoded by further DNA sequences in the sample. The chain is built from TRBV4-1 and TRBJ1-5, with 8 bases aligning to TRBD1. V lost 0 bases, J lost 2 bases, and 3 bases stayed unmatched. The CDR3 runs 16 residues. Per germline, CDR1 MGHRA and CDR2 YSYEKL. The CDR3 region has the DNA TGCGCCAGCAGCCAAGAGGGGACAGGCGGCAATCAGCCCCAGCATTTT. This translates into CASSQEGTGGNQPQHF.

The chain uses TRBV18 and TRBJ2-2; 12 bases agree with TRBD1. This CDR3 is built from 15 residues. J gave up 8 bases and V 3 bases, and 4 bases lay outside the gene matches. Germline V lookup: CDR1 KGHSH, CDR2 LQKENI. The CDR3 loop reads CASSPGQGALGELFF. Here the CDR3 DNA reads TGTGCCAGCTCACCGGGACAGGGGGCCCTTGGGGAGCTGTTTTTT.

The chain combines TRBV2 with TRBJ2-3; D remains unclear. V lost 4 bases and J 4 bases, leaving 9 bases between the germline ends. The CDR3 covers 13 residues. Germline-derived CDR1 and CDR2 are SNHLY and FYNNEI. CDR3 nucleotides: TGTGCCAGCAGTGCTGGTCCCCCAGATACGCAGTATTTT. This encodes CASSAGPPDTQYF.

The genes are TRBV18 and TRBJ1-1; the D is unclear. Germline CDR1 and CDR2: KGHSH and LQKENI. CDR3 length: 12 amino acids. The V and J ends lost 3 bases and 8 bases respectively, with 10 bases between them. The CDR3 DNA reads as TGTGCCAGCTCACCCGTGGTTGACGAAGCTTTCTTT. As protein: CASSPVVDEAFF.

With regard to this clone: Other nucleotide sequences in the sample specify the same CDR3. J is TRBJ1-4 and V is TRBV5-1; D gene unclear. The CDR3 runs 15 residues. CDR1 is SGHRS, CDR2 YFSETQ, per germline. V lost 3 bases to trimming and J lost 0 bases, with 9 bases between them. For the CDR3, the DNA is TGCGCCAGCAGCTCCAACAGTGCAACTAATGAAAAACTGTTTTTT. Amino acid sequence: CASSSNSATNEKLFF.

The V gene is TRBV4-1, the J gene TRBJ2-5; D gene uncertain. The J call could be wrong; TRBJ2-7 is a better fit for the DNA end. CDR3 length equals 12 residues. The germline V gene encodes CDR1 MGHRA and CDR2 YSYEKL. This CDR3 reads CASSQGPYEQYF. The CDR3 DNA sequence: TGCGCCAGCAGCCAAGGTCCGTACGAGCAGTACTTC.

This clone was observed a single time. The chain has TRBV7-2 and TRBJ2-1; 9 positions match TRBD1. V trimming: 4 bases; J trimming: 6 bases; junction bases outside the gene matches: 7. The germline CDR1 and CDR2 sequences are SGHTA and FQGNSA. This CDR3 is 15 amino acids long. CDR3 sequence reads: CASSSTGGRSNEQFF. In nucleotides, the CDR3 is TGTGCCAGCAGCTCGACAGGGGGTCGTTCCAATGAGCAGTTCTTC.

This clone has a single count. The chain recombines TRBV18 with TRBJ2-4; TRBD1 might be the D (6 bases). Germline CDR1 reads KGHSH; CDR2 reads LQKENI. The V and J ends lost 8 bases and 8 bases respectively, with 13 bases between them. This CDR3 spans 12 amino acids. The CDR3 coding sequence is TGTGCCAGCACGGACGAGGGGGACATTCAGTACTTC. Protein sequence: CASTDEGDIQYF.

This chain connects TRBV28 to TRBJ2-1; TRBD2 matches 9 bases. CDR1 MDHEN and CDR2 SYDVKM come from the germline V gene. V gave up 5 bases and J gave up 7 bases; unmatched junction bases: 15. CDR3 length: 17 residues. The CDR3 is CASSPWGAGGPSNEQFF. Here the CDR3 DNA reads TGTGCCAGCAGTCCCTGGGGGGCGGGAGGGCCTAGTAATGAGCAGTTCTTC.

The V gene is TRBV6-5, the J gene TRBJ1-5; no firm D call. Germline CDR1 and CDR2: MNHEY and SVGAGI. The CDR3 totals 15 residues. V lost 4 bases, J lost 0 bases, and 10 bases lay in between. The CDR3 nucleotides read TGTGCCAGCAGTTCGAATAGTAATAGCAATCAGCCCCAGCATTTT. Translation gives CASSSNSNSNQPQHF.

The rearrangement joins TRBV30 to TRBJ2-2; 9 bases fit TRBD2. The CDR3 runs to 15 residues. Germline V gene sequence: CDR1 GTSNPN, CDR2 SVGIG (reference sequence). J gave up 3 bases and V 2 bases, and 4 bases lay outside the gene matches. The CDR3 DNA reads TGTGCCTGGAGTAGCGGGAGGATGTACACCGGGGAGCTGTTTTTT. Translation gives CAWSSGRMYTGELFF.

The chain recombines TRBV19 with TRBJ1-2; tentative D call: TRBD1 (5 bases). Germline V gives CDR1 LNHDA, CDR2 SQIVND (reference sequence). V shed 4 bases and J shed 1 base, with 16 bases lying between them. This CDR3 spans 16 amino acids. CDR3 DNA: TGTGCCAGTAGTAGATGGAGGGGTTCGGATAACTATGGCTACACCTTC. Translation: CASSRWRGSDNYGYTF. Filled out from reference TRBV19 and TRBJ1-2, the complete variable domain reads DGGITQSPKYLFRKEGQNVTLSCEQNLNHDAMYWYRQDPGQGLRLIYYSQIVNDFQKGDIAEGYSVSREKKESFPLTVTSAQKNPTAFYLCASSRWRGSDNYGYTFGSGTRLTVV.